The present TCR beta chain was sequenced within a study of cytomegalovirus exposure and HLA in healthy donors. Findings and caveats of the study: The sole available immune exposure information was CMV serostatus. The likely explanation for a cluster of highly shared sequence variants was sequencing artifact. About 87% or about 30% of the time was how often most TCR beta V segments were productive, according to an earlier analysis.

Of note for this clone: Its target is unknown.

The PCR had 60 Vbeta and 13 Jbeta primers. The data were produced by immunoSEQ multiplex PCR, yet TCRdb's version contains in-frame clones alone and is incomplete. Among more than 150,000 clones listed, about 80% were seen once. The CDR3 loop spans 17 amino acids. The trim removed 1 base at V and 2 bases at J, leaving 10 bases unmatched. Germline loops: CDR1 LGHNA, CDR2 YSLEER. The chain uses TRBV4-3 and TRBJ2-7, with 8 bases identical to TRBD2. Source material: PBMCs. The sequence came from a woman aged 45-65 years in good health and CMV-seropositive. The CDR3 region has the DNA TGCGCCAGCAGCCAAGGGATATCCGGGACTAGTCCCTACGAGCAGTACTTC. Protein: CASSQGISGTSPYEQYF.